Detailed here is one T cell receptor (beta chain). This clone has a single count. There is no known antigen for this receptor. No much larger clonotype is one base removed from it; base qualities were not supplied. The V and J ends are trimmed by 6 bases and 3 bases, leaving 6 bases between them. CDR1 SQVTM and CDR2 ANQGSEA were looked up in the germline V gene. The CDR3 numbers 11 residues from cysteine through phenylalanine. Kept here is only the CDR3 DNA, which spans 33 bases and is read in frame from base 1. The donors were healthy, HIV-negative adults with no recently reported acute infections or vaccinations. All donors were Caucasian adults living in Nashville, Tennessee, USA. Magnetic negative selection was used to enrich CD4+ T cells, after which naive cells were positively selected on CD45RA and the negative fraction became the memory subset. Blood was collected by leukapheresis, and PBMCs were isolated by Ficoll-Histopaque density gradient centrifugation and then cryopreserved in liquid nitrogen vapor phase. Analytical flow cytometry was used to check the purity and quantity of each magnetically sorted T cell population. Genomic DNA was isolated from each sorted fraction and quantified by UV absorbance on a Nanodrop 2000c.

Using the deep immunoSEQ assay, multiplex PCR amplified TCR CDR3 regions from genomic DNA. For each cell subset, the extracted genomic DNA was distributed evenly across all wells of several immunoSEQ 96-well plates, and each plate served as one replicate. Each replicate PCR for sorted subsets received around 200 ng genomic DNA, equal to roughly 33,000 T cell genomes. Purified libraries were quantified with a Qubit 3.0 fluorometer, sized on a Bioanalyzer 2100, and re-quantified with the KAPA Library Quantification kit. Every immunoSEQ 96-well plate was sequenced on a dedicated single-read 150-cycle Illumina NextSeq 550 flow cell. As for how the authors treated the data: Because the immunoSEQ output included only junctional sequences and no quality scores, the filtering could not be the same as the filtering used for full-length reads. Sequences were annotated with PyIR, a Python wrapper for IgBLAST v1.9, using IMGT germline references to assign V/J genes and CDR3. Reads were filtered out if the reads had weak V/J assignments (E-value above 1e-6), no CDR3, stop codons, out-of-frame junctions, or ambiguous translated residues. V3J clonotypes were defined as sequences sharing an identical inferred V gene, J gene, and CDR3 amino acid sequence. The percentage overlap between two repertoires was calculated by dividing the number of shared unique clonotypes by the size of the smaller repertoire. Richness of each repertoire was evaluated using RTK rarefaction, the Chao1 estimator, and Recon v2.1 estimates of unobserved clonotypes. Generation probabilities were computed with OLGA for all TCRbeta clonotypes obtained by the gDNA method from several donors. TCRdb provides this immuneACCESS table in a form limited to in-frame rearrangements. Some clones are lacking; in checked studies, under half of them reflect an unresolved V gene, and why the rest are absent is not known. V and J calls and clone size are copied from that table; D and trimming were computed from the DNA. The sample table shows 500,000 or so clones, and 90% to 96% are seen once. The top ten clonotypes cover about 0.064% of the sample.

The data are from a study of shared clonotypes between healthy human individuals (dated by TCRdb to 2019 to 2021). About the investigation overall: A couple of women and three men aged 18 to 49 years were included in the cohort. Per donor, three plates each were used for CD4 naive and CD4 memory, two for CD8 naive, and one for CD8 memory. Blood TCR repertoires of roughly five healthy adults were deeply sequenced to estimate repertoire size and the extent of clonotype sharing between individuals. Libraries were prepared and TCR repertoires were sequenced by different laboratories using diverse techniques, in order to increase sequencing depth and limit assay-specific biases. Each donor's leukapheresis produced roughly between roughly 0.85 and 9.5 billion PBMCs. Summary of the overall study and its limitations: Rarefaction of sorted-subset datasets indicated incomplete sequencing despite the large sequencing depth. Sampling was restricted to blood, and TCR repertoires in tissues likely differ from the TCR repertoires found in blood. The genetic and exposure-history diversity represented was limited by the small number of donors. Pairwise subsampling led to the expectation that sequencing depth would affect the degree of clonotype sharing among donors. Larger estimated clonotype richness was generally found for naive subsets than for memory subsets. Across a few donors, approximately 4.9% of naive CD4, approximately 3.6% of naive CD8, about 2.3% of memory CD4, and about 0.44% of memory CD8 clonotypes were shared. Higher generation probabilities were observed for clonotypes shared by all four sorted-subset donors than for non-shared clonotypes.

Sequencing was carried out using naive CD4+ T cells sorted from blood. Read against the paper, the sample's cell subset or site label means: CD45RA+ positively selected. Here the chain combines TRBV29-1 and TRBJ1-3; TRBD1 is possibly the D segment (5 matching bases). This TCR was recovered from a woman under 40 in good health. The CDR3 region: CSVQGGNTIYF. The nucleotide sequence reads TGCAGCGTGCAGGGTGGAAACACCATATATTTT.